The present T cell receptor beta chain was sequenced within a study of T cell responses to AZD1222 COVID-19 vaccine. Germline values: CDR1 LGHNA, CDR2 YSLEER. V lost 0 bases and J lost 2, with 11 bases in between. This CDR3 region has 17 residues. TCRdb keeps only in-frame clones here, not all; method: immunoSEQ multiplex PCR. The table shows over 110,000 clones, with 85% to 90% occurring only once. With regard to this clone: Its antigen is still unknown.

General study points: It was only a handful of AZD1222 recipients who were seropositive at baseline.

The V gene is TRBV4-3, the J gene TRBJ2-6; D perhaps matches TRBD2 (6 bases). This TCR derives from an adult who received the AZD1222 COVID-19 vaccine. Sequencing used peripheral blood, obtained 28 days after the second AZD1222 dose. The CDR3 is CASSQDGERAGANVLTF. Here the CDR3 DNA reads TGCGCCAGCAGCCAAGATGGGGAGCGGGCTGGGGCCAACGTCCTGACTTTC.